Below, one T cell receptor (beta chain) is given with its context. The sample belongs to a study of monozygotic twins with cystic fibrosis. Libraries were prepared by immunoSEQ multiplex PCR; TCRdb keeps only in-frame clonotypes and omits some of them. There are approximately 21,000 clones in the sample; more than 75% occur only once, and roughly 1.3% lies in the top ten. V was cut by 2 bases and J by 5 bases, with 9 bases left in between. Germline CDR1 reads SNHLY; CDR2 reads FYNNEI. CDR3 length: 13 amino acids. Sequencing was carried out using blood. The chain links TRBV2 to TRBJ2-5; D might be TRBD1 or TRBD2, each matching 5 bases. This receptor was taken from a woman aged 25 to 39 with cystic fibrosis. CDR3 DNA sequence: TGTGCCAGCAGTGAATTAGAGGGGGAGACCCAGTACTTC. It translates to CASSELEGETQYF.